This T cell receptor (beta chain) was obtained from a study of shared clonotypes between healthy human individuals. Study as a whole: Those who served as donors were a couple of women and three men between the ages of 18 and 49.

CDR1 and CDR2 from the germline V gene are GTSNPN and SVGIG (reference sequence). Trimming at V came to 1 base and at J to 8 bases, leaving 8 bases not matched to a gene. This CDR3 contains 14 residues. Broader study findings: Shared clonotypes: about 5.3% naive CD4, under 4% naive CD8, about 2.4% memory CD4, 0.4% to 0.5% memory CD8.

Sequenced by immunoSEQ multiplex PCR; TCRdb stores in-frame clones only, minus some. This sample yields 950,000 to 1,100,000 clones, of which approximately 80% are seen a single time; 0.55% to 0.7% belongs to the top ten. In the case of this clone: Its antigen is not known.

The sequence was collected from a man aged 18 to 30 in good health. Some clones in this sample may be carry-over from other donors' samples. Sequenced input: memory CD4+ T cells from PBMCs. Subset: CD45RA-negative fraction. J is TRBJ2-1 and V is TRBV30; 7 positions match TRBD2. The CDR3, as DNA: TGTGCCTGGAGTGGTGGACTAGTCGGTGATGAGCAGTTCTTC. Its protein product is CAWSGGLVGDEQFF.